This T cell receptor beta chain was profiled in a study of blood T cell repertoires in COVID-19. Study in general: T cells, B-cell-depleted T cells, or PBMCs provided the cDNA or gDNA that served as material.

This CDR3 is 17 amino acids long. Germline V gives CDR1 SGDLS, CDR2 YYNGEE. V lost 0 bases and J lost 0, with 10 bases in between. In the authors' workflow: Quantification of nucleated cells was approximated via reference gene primer amplification. This table comes from immunoSEQ multiplex PCR, and its TCRdb copy is limited to in-frame clones, with some not included. Clone size and the V and J calls come from that table; the DNA yielded D and trimming. This sample has roughly 98,000 clones; approximately 92% occur once, and the top ten carry nearly 6.5%. The origin of this receptor is an older woman with active COVID-19. Sequenced input: peripheral blood. The rearrangement links TRBV9 to TRBJ2-6; D gene unclear. The CDR3 here is CASSVAEWSSGANVLTF. The CDR3 bases are TGTGCCAGCAGCGTAGCGGAATGGAGCTCTGGGGCCAACGTCCTGACTTTC.